A single TCR beta chain is shown here with its context. The specificity of this receptor is unknown. Base qualities are not at hand, and no much larger clone is one base apart. The Qiagen DNeasy kit was used to extract genomic DNA from unsorted PBMCs and from the negatively selected CD4+ and CD8+ fractions. TCR beta CDR3 regions were amplified by immunoSEQ multiplex PCR using primers annealing to V and J segments. A synthetic immune receptor repertoire was used to minimize amplification bias, and remaining bias was computationally removed after sequencing. The original methods were these. Custom Python scripts were used to quantify repertoire diversity as the Shannon entropy index. Unsorted, CD4+ and CD8+ repertoires were analyzed separately, except in combined analyses where CD4+ and CD8+ sequences were merged in silico. Clonal expansion was defined as at least a 2-fold frequency increase after treatment relative to C1D1, with a pseudocount of 0.5 for undetected baseline clones. Singleton clones were defined as clones with 0 or 1 copy at C1D1, and non-singleton clones were defined as clones with 2 or more copies. By matching protein sequences in sorted samples from the same patient, clones expanded in unsorted samples were annotated as CD4+, CD8+ or unknown. Diversity changes from C1D1 to C4D1 were tested in paired samples using Wilcoxon tests. In its TCRdb copy, this immuneACCESS table keeps in-frame sequences only and misses some clones. Where compared with another copy, unresolved V genes explain less than half of these, and the others have no known cause. V and J calls and clone size are copied from that table; D and trimming were computed from the DNA. This sample lists about 30,000 clones; 70% to 75% were detected once. Clones ranked in the top ten supply roughly 3.5% of the sample.

The entry originates in a study of PD-1 blockade in classical Hodgkin lymphoma (dated by TCRdb to 2018 to 2020). As for the study more broadly: Nivolumab dosing was 3 mg/kg intravenously every 2 weeks, continuing until either disease progression or unacceptable toxicity. To define a peripheral blood immune signature of response to PD-1 blockade in classical Hodgkin lymphoma, the study combined TCR beta sequencing with CyTOF.

This sample's time point label indicates: cycle 2 day 1 (C2D1) of nivolumab. All trial patients had relapsed after autologous stem cell transplantation, with cohorts A, B and C differing in prior brentuximab vedotin exposure. The trial cohort comprised 56 patients with relapsed/refractory classical Hodgkin lymphoma whose best overall responses were complete response, partial response or progressive disease. Trial patients were treated with single-agent nivolumab in the multi-cohort phase II CheckMate 205 trial. Best overall response was determined by an independent review committee according to the 2007 International Working Group response criteria. Trial PBMCs were collected immediately before nivolumab initiation (C1D1) and during therapy at cycle 2 day 1 and cycle 4 day 1. After peripheral blood was drawn into 8 mL Vacutainer Cell Preparation Tubes, PBMCs were isolated by centrifugation and then cryopreserved.

In the germline V gene, CDR1 corresponds to MNHEY and CDR2 to SVGAGI. There are 14 amino acids in the CDR3, from cysteine to phenylalanine inclusive. The CDR3 DNA has 42 bases and is translated from base 1. The trim is 2 bases for V and 6 bases for J, with a gap of 14 bases between the germline ends. The paper's findings and limits, for the study overall: Trial patients achieving complete response had baseline diversity similar to newly diagnosed patients, whereas partial responders and progressors had significantly lower diversity. Lower diversity was seen in patients whose nivolumab began less than 1 year after ASCT, and these patients were left out of later analyses so that immune reconstitution would not confound the results. Baseline TCR diversity was reported to be lower in newly diagnosed patients than in healthy donors and to be lower still in relapsed/refractory patients. A significant rise by C4D1 was seen in CD4+ but not CD8+ TCR diversity (p=0.0027 vs p=0.16), with the rise being most apparent in complete responders (p=0.02). The study was restricted to a single clinical trial cohort, and the causes of repertoire differences, possibly disease activity or prior therapy, were left undefined.

The sequence joins TRBV6-5 to TRBJ2-7; the D assignment is uncertain and may be TRBD1 or TRBD2, with 5 bases supporting each. The sample in question was peripheral blood mononuclear cells (PBMCs), obtained before the second cycle of nivolumab. The sequence was obtained from a human donor with classical Hodgkin lymphoma. The sequenced DNA: TGTGCCAGCAGTTACATGGGACGGCGAGGCGAGCAGTACTTC. Its coded protein is CASSYMGRRGEQYF.